This TCR beta chain was retrieved from a study of shared clonotypes between healthy human individuals. Study conclusions and caveats: Rarefaction revealed incomplete sorted-subset sequencing despite large depth. Larger estimated richness was generally recorded for naive subsets relative to memory subsets. Compared with clonotypes that all four donors shared, non-shared clonotypes had lower generation probabilities.

Once extracted for a subset, genomic DNA was divided evenly among several immunoSEQ plates. Assay used: immunoSEQ multiplex PCR; TCRdb lists only in-frame clones, some missing. Here the sample spans about 2,500,000 clones, approximately 90% being singletons. With 0 bases clipped from V and 1 base from J, the junction kept 4 bases outside the gene matches. The CDR3 runs to 16 residues. The V gene's germline CDR1 is SGHRS and CDR2 YFSETQ. Details on this clone: Its specificity is not known.

The chain couples TRBV5-1 to TRBJ2-3; 8 positions match TRBD1. This TCR was sampled from a man between 18 and 29 years old in good health. The sequenced sample was naive CD4+ T cells sorted from blood. Described subset: CD45RA+ positively selected. The CDR3, as DNA: TGCGCCAGCAGCTTGGCCGTGACAGGGGGCACAGATACGCAGTATTTT. This gives the protein CASSLAVTGGTDTQYF.